The rows below give T cell receptor beta chains drawn from one sample of a study of T cell repertoires in cytomegalovirus infection. In TCRdb, the reads were re-called with MiXCR into one record per CDR3 protein. This table holds around 170,000 distinct CDR3 sequences, roughly 15% found once. Specimen: CD8+ T cells from PBMCs. All receptors come from a human donor in good health (CMV status not recorded). Some clones in this sample may be carry-over from other donors' samples. The CDR3 runs from the conserved cysteine through the conserved F or W. The D gene is left open where the match is weak. A clone size is listed for some rows: how often the clone was seen (once, few, many), or a class if it is expanded.

cdr3_aa: CASGSMARMNTEAFF
cdr3_nt: TGTGCCAGCGGGTCCATGGCCCGGATGAACACTGAAGCTTTCTTT
d_call: NA
clone_size: NA
v_call: TRBV27
j_call: TRBJ1-1

cdr3_aa: CASSLEAGGAWETQYF
cdr3_nt: TGTGCCAGCAGTTTAGAGGCAGGGGGCGCATGGGAGACCCAGTACTTC
d_call: TRBD1
clone_size: NA
v_call: TRBV12-3/TRBV12-4
j_call: TRBJ2-5

cdr3_aa: CASSRIPRETQYF
cdr3_nt: TGTGCCAGCAGCCGTATCCCGCGTGAGACCCAGTACTTC
d_call: NA
clone_size: few
v_call: TRBV7-8
j_call: TRBJ2-5

cdr3_aa: CASRQGGYTDEQFF
cdr3_nt: TGTGCCAGCCGCCAGGGCGGTTACACGGATGAGCAGTTCTTC
d_call: NA
clone_size: NA
v_call: TRBV6-2/TRBV6-3
j_call: TRBJ2-1

cdr3_aa: CAIGNGPAYEQYF
cdr3_nt: TGTGCCATCGGGAACGGGCCGGCCTACGAGCAGTACTTC
d_call: NA
clone_size: NA
v_call: TRBV10-3
j_call: TRBJ2-7

cdr3_aa: CASTDSEGHEQFF
cdr3_nt: TGTGCCAGCACGGACAGCGAGGGGCATGAGCAGTTCTTC
d_call: NA
clone_size: NA
v_call: TRBV6-6
j_call: TRBJ2-1

cdr3_aa: CASSYLLQGRLAKAYEQYF
cdr3_nt: TGTGCCAGCAGTTACCTCTTACAGGGGCGCCTAGCGAAGGCCTACGAGCAGTACTTC
d_call: NA
clone_size: few
v_call: TRBV28
j_call: TRBJ2-7

cdr3_aa: CASSLFAAGDGKDEAFF
cdr3_nt: TGCGCCAGCAGCTTGTTCGCCGCAGGGGATGGCAAGGATGAAGCTTTCTTT
d_call: NA
clone_size: NA
v_call: TRBV5-1
j_call: TRBJ1-1

cdr3_aa: CASSYYLETQYF
cdr3_nt: TGTGCCAGCAGTTATTATTTGGAGACCCAGTACTTC
d_call: NA
clone_size: NA
v_call: TRBV6-2/TRBV6-3
j_call: TRBJ2-5

cdr3_aa: CASSLSGNETQYF
cdr3_nt: TGTGCCAGCAGCTTATCCGGGAATGAGACCCAGTACTTC
d_call: NA
clone_size: few
v_call: TRBV7-9
j_call: TRBJ2-5

cdr3_aa: CASSLGDRDNTEAFF
cdr3_nt: TGTGCCAGCAGCTTAGGGGACAGGGACAACACTGAAGCTTTCTTT
d_call: TRBD1
clone_size: many
v_call: TRBV7-2
j_call: TRBJ1-1

cdr3_aa: CASSWGLSGNEQYF
cdr3_nt: TGTGCCAGCAGCTGGGGACTCTCCGGGAACGAGCAGTACTTC
d_call: NA
clone_size: many
v_call: TRBV12-3/TRBV12-4
j_call: TRBJ2-7

cdr3_aa: CASSYSSDTANYGYTF
cdr3_nt: TGTGCCAGCAGTTACTCCTCGGACACGGCGAACTATGGCTACACCTTC
d_call: NA
clone_size: few
v_call: TRBV6-2/TRBV6-3
j_call: TRBJ1-2

cdr3_aa: CATRGQSVGYTF
cdr3_nt: TGTGCCACTCGAGGACAGTCCGTGGGCTACACCTTC
d_call: NA
clone_size: few
v_call: TRBV6-5
j_call: TRBJ1-2

cdr3_aa: CASSFAIQGIYGYTF
cdr3_nt: TGTGCCAGCAGTTTCGCAATACAGGGTATCTATGGCTACACCTTC
d_call: NA
clone_size: few
v_call: TRBV6-5
j_call: TRBJ1-2

cdr3_aa: CASSSRRGQPQHF
cdr3_nt: TGTGCCAGCAGCTCCCGTCGGGGGCAGCCCCAGCATTTT
d_call: NA
clone_size: NA
v_call: TRBV7-2
j_call: TRBJ1-5